This entry lists 17 T cell receptor beta chains sequenced from one sample in a study of spatial heterogeneity in lung cancer. Regarding the study as a whole: Tracking of tumor mutation counts was seen in expanded intratumoral alpha and beta TCR counts.

The antigens for these receptors are not known. Indicated time point: sample taken at primary tumor resection. One entry per CDR3 protein results from TCRdb running MiXCR on the 5' RACE reads. The data hold approximately 11,000 distinct CDR3 sequences, with roughly 5% observed a single time. Material: lung tumor tissue, obtained at surgery. The receptors were gathered from a male donor with early-stage non-small cell lung cancer.

This clonotype was seen a few times. A library made for alpha chains picked up this beta chain off target, so its size means little. The chain links TRBV20-1 to TRBJ2-3; 9 bases map to TRBD2. Trimming took 6 bases from V and 10 from J; bases not matched to a gene: 8. Germline V gives CDR1 DFQATT, CDR2 SNEGSKA (reference sequence). The CDR3 has 12 residues. CDR3 region: CSAAKAGGAQYF. Here the CDR3 DNA reads TGCAGTGCCGCTAAAGCGGGGGGTGCGCAGTATTTT.

This clonotype is deemed medium-sized. A library made for alpha chains picked up this beta chain off target, so its size means little. The chain is built from TRBV28 and TRBJ2-5, with D possibly TRBD2 on 5 matching bases. V was trimmed by 2 bases and J by 2 bases, leaving 12 bases between them. The CDR3 contains 15 residues. Germline V gene lookup returns CDR1 MDHEN and CDR2 SYDVKM. Here the CDR3 reads CASSLTRTGQETQYF. The DNA for the CDR3 is TGTGCCAGCAGTTTAACCAGGACGGGACAAGAGACCCAGTACTTC.

This clonotype was seen at least ten times. Little can be read into the size of this beta chain, an off-target read in a library designed for alpha chains. DNA of the CDR3: TGTGCCAGCAGTTTAATGGGGTTAGCCAAAAACATTCAGTACTTC. Its protein is CASSLMGLAKNIQYF. V and J are TRBV12-3 or TRBV12-4 and TRBJ2-4, with D unresolved. V was clipped by 2 bases and J by 0 bases, with 8 bases between them. There are 15 residues in the CDR3.

This clonotype was seen repeatedly, ten times or more. A library made for alpha chains picked up this beta chain off target, so its size means little. The genes are TRBV14 and TRBJ2-2, with 8 nucleotides matching TRBD2. With 4 bases clipped from V and 0 bases from J, the junction kept 7 bases outside the gene matches. From germline, CDR1 is SGHDN and CDR2 FVKESK. The CDR3 totals 17 residues. CDR3 in amino acids: CASSPLPGLANTGELFF. The CDR3 DNA follows: TGTGCCAGCAGCCCTCTCCCGGGACTAGCGAACACCGGGGAGCTGTTTTTT.

Note on this clonotype: A library made for alpha chains picked up this beta chain off target, so its size means little. This chain links TRBV30 with TRBJ2-3, with D possibly matching TRBD2 (7 bases). Germline CDR1 reads GTSNPN; CDR2 reads SVGIG (reference sequence). The CDR3 covers 14 residues. V was shortened by 5 bases and J by 8 bases, with 20 bases between the two germline ends. The CDR3 here is CAWAAGGGRGTQYF. In nucleotides, the CDR3 is TGTGCCTGGGCCGCTGGGGGGGGCCGAGGTACGCAGTATTTT. The entire variable domain, with the rest obtained from reference TRBV30 and TRBJ2-3, is as follows: SQTIHQWPATLVQPVGSPLSLECTVEGTSNPNLYWYRQAAGRGLQLLFYSVGIGQISSEVPQNLSASRPQDRQFILSSKKLLLSDSGFYLCAWAAGGGRGTQYFGPGTRLTVL.

This clonotype came up many times. This beta chain is a stray sequence in a library constructed for alpha chains; its clone size is not meaningful. The V call is TRBV11-3, the J call TRBJ2-1, with D unclear. Trimming cost V 1 base and J 7 bases, with 23 bases left between them. Germline V gene lookup returns CDR1 SGHNT and CDR2 YENEEA. The CDR3 contains 18 residues. This CDR3 reads CASSLGISSGSTANEQFF. CDR3 sequence (DNA): TGTGCCAGCAGCTTAGGTATATCGTCCGGGTCTACCGCGAATGAGCAGTTCTTC.

This clonotype is deemed medium-sized. In a library made to pick up alpha chains, this beta chain is a stray read with a size that means little. The chain couples TRBV6-2 or TRBV6-3 to TRBJ2-7; a possible D gene is TRBD1 (6 bases). Germline CDR1 and CDR2: MNHEY and SVGEGT. This CDR3 region has 13 residues. Trimming took 2 bases from V and 4 from J, leaving 9 bases between them. CDR3 in DNA: TGTGCCAGCAGTTACCCTAGGGGGTACGAGCAGTACTTC. Translation gives CASSYPRGYEQYF.

This clonotype was observed a handful of times. Because the library targeted alpha chains, this beta chain is an off-target read whose size means little. The chain carries TRBV29-1 and TRBJ2-1, with 8 bases that match TRBD2. Trimming at V came to 4 bases and at J to 8 bases, leaving 4 bases not matched to a gene. Germline V CDR1 and CDR2: SQVTM, ANQGSEA. The CDR3 is made up of 12 amino acids. The CDR3 sequence: CSVVGRGYEQFF. CDR3 in DNA: TGCAGCGTTGTCGGGAGGGGCTATGAGCAGTTCTTC.

Many counts were recorded for this clonotype. Within a library made for alpha chains, this beta chain is off target, and its count is uninformative. The J gene is TRBJ2-3, the V gene TRBV12-3 or TRBV12-4; D not certain. Trimming cost V 5 bases and J 2 bases, with 14 bases left between them. This CDR3 region has 15 residues. Here the CDR3 reads CASSPPLTITDTQYF. The DNA of the CDR3 is TGTGCCAGCAGTCCCCCCCTGACCATCACAGATACGCAGTATTTT.

This clonotype ranks as medium-sized (0.01 to 0.1%). This beta chain is an unintended read in a library built for alpha chains; its size means little. The gene calls are TRBV20-1 and TRBJ1-1; no reliable D call. V lost 4 bases, J lost 3 bases, and 6 bases lay in between. This CDR3 has 11 residues. CDR1 is DFQATT and CDR2 is SNEGSKA in the germline V gene (reference sequence). The CDR3 region is CSAKVYTEAFF. The DNA of the CDR3 is TGCAGTGCTAAAGTGTACACTGAAGCTTTCTTT.

This clonotype appeared many times. With the library built for alpha chains, this beta chain is off target and its frequency is not meaningful. This rearrangement joins TRBV6-5 to TRBJ2-7; D is perhaps TRBD1 or TRBD2 (5 bases each). The V gene lost 0 bases and the J gene lost 5 bases, with 17 bases spanning the gap. Per germline, CDR1 MNHEY and CDR2 SVGAGI. The CDR3 covers 16 residues. CDR3 nucleotide sequence: TGTGCCAGCAGTTACTCGCTAGCCAGGGTTACCCACGAGCAGTACTTC. Its translation: CASSYSLARVTHEQYF.

This clonotype was observed many times. The library was built for alpha chains, so this beta chain is an off-target read and its size means little. V gene TRBV7-2 combines with J gene TRBJ1-2; D possibly corresponds to TRBD1 (5 bases). The germline V gene has CDR1 SGHTA and CDR2 FQGNSA. The CDR3 runs 14 residues. The V end was cut by 5 bases, the J end by 1 base, with 11 bases between. The CDR3 nucleotides are TGTGCCAGCAGCACCGACAGCAGTAACTATGGCTACACCTTC. Its translation is CASSTDSSNYGYTF.

As concerns this clonotype: Little can be read into the size of this beta chain, an off-target read in a library designed for alpha chains. The chain has TRBV6-1 and TRBJ2-2; 9 positions match TRBD2. The CDR3 runs to 14 residues. Germline V gives CDR1 MNHNS, CDR2 SASEGT. The V segment lost 4 bases and the J segment 4 bases; nucleotides outside the gene matches: 1. The CDR3 nucleotides are TGTGCCAGCAGTGCTAGCGGGATCACCGGGGAGCTGTTTTTT. Its protein product is CASSASGITGELFF.

A few counts support this clonotype. The size of this beta chain means little, since it is a stray read in a library made for alpha chains. This chain connects TRBV5-4 to TRBJ2-2; TRBD2 aligns across 9 bases. Losses at the gene ends were 2 bases for V and 7 bases for J; bases not matched to a gene: 6. The length of the CDR3 is 15 residues. Germline loops: CDR1 SGHNT, CDR2 YYREEE (reference sequence). This chain's CDR3 is CASSFGGRDGGELFF. The CDR3 DNA sequence: TGTGCCAGCAGCTTCGGCGGGAGGGACGGCGGGGAGCTGTTTTTT.

As to this clonotype: The junction differs from germline at one of its ends, possibly a read error. This beta chain appears as a stray read in a library generated for alpha chains; its size is not informative. The chain combines TRBV4-2 with TRBJ1-4; TRBD1 matches at 9 bases. Germline loops: CDR1 LGHNA, CDR2 YNFKEQ. The CDR3 extends over 16 amino acids. The CDR3 DNA is TGTGCCAGCAGCCAACCGTCTCCGGGACAGGGCGAAAGACTGTTTTTT. The encoded protein is CASSQPSPGQGERLFF.

This clonotype was counted many times. With the library built for alpha chains, this beta chain is off target and its frequency is not meaningful. V is TRBV2 and J is TRBJ2-7, with 7 positions matching TRBD2. The germline V gene encodes CDR1 SNHLY and CDR2 FYNNEI. With 6 bases clipped from V and 4 bases from J, the junction kept 6 bases outside the gene matches. This CDR3 is 13 amino acids long. The CDR3 protein is CASRQSSGYEQYF. The CDR3 region has the DNA TGTGCCAGCAGGCAGTCTAGCGGATACGAGCAGTACTTC.

As concerns this clonotype: A library made for alpha chains picked up this beta chain off target, so its size means little. V gene TRBV18 combines with J gene TRBJ2-1; 9 bases match TRBD1. The V gene's germline CDR1 is KGHSH and CDR2 LQKENI. The CDR3 contains 15 residues. V dropped 2 bases and J dropped 5; count of bases not matched to a gene: 4. CDR3 protein: CASSPGGTGNNEQFF. Here the CDR3 DNA reads TGTGCCAGCTCACCAGGGGGGACAGGGAACAATGAGCAGTTCTTC.